The 24 T cell receptor beta chains in this list originate from one sample, sequenced in a study of blood T cell repertoires in COVID-19. Sequencing used immunoSEQ multiplex PCR; TCRdb keeps in-frame clones, though not all of them. The data contain under 200,000 clones, about 87% of them singletons. The sample was peripheral blood. The source is a woman in her 70s with COVID-19, enrolled during active disease.

The chain recombines TRBV6-5 with TRBJ2-1, with 9 bases lining up with TRBD2. Germline V lookup: CDR1 MNHEY, CDR2 SVGAGI. Losses at the gene ends were 6 bases for V and 9 bases for J; bases not matched to a gene: 12. This CDR3 has 15 amino acids. The DNA for the CDR3 is TGTGCCAGCAGGCGGGGGGGCCTCGGCGGTATTGAGCAGTTCTTC. Translating it yields CASRRGGLGGIEQFF.

This clone was found once. The chain uses TRBV30 and TRBJ2-1; 7 bases fit TRBD1. This CDR3 has 13 residues. Germline V gene data show CDR1 as GTSNPN and CDR2 as SVGIG (reference sequence). With 1 base clipped from V and 9 bases from J, the junction kept 6 bases outside the gene matches. The CDR3: CAWSEGTAAEQFF. The CDR3 DNA is TGTGCCTGGAGTGAAGGGACAGCGGCTGAGCAGTTCTTC. The whole variable domain, filled in from reference TRBV30 and TRBJ2-1, reads SQTIHQWPATLVQPVGSPLSLECTVEGTSNPNLYWYRQAAGRGLQLLFYSVGIGQISSEVPQNLSASRPQDRQFILSSKKLLLSDSGFYLCAWSEGTAAEQFFGPGTRLTVL.

The gene calls are TRBV7-3 and TRBJ2-3, with D tentatively TRBD1 (7 bases). Germline V gene sequence: CDR1 SGHTA, CDR2 FQGTGA. V lost 2 bases, J lost 5 bases, and 8 bases lay in between. This CDR3 has 13 residues. The CDR3 sequence is CASSLQGGDTQYF. The CDR3 DNA reads TGTGCCAGCAGCTTACAGGGGGGAGATACGCAGTATTTT.

The V gene is TRBV28, the J gene TRBJ2-4; the D gene is possibly TRBD1 (6 bases). The CDR3 is 17 residues long. V was clipped by 5 bases and J by 8 bases, with 25 bases between them. Germline CDR1 is MDHEN and CDR2 is SYDVKM. The CDR3 DNA reads TGTGCCAGCAGTCTACCAGCAGGGACAATGGTGGCGTACATTCAGTACTTC. Translated: CASSLPAGTMVAYIQYF. The whole variable domain, remainder taken from reference TRBV28 and TRBJ2-4, is DVKVTQSSRYLVKRTGEKVFLECVQDMDHENMFWYRQDPGLGLRLIYFSYDVKMKEKGDIPEGYSVSREKKERFSLILESASTNQTSMYLCASSLPAGTMVAYIQYFGAGTRLSVL.

The chain is built from TRBV15 and TRBJ2-7; 9 nucleotides align to TRBD1. Germline-derived CDR1 and CDR2 are LNHNV and YYDKDF (reference sequence). CDR3 length: 17 residues. The J segment lost 2 bases and the V segment lost 2 bases, leaving 10 bases of the junction unmatched. The CDR3 sequence: CATSRMLPGQGTYEQYF. DNA of the CDR3: TGTGCCACCAGCAGAATGCTCCCGGGACAGGGCACCTACGAGCAGTACTTC. The variable domain in full, with the rest retrieved from reference TRBV15 and TRBJ2-7, is DAMVIQNPRYQVTQFGKPVTLSCSQTLNHNVMYWYQQKSSQAPKLLFHYYDKDFNNEADTPDNFQSRRPNTSFCFLDIRSPGLGDTAMYLCATSRMLPGQGTYEQYFGPGTRLTVT.

The chain employs TRBV7-3 and TRBJ1-1, with 9 nucleotides matching TRBD1. The CDR3 contains 15 residues. Germline trimming cut 1 base from V and 1 base from J; bases unmatched to any gene: 1. Germline V CDR1 and CDR2: SGHTA, FQGTGA. CDR3 region: CASSLRDRENTEAFF. CDR3 bases: TGTGCCAGCAGCTTAAGGGACAGGGAGAACACTGAAGCTTTCTTT.

V usage is TRBV4-1 and J usage is TRBJ1-2, with D perhaps TRBD1 (5 bases). The CDR3 runs 13 residues. The germline V gene has CDR1 MGHRA and CDR2 YSYEKL. The V gene lost 1 base and the J gene lost 3 bases, with 6 bases spanning the gap. This CDR3 is CASSQGGDYGYTF. CDR3 DNA: TGCGCCAGCAGCCAAGGGGGCGACTATGGCTACACCTTC.

The chain joins TRBV13 to TRBJ1-6; 7 nucleotides align to TRBD1. The germline V gene has CDR1 PRHDT and CDR2 FYEKMQ (reference sequence). The CDR3 totals 15 residues. V lost 5 bases and J lost 7; bases outside the gene matches: 8. Written as DNA, the CDR3 is TGTGCCAGCAGCGTCGGACAGGATAGGAATTCACCCCTCCACTTT. The encoded protein is CASSVGQDRNSPLHF.

A single count supports this clone. The gene calls are TRBV5-1 and TRBJ2-3; 9 nucleotides line up with TRBD2. The CDR3 is 15 amino acids. Trimming cost V 2 bases and J 4 bases; bases outside gene matches: 5. Germline CDR1 reads SGHRS; CDR2 reads YFSETQ. CDR3 nucleotides: TGCGCCAGCAGCTTCGCGGGGGGGAACCCAGATACGCAGTATTTT. It codes for CASSFAGGNPDTQYF.

This clone is a singleton in its sample. This chain joins TRBV28 and TRBJ1-5; D may be TRBD1 (6 bases). Germline V gene lookup returns CDR1 MDHEN and CDR2 SYDVKM. The CDR3 is 16 residues long. The V end was cut by 5 bases, the J end by 11 bases, with 25 bases between. CDR3 in amino acids: CASSKPPGHPWEAQHF. The CDR3 nucleotides read TGTGCCAGCAGTAAGCCACCGGGACATCCTTGGGAAGCCCAGCATTTT.

This sequence joins TRBV4-1 and TRBJ2-5, with 7 nucleotides matching TRBD2. V trimming: 1 base; J trimming: 5 bases; junction bases outside the gene matches: 4. CDR3 size: 14 residues. The germline V gene has CDR1 MGHRA and CDR2 YSYEKL. The DNA for the CDR3 is TGCGCCAGCAGCCAAGTGGTGGGGGGGGAGACCCAGTACTTC. Translated, it gives CASSQVVGGETQYF.

The genes are TRBV15 and TRBJ1-1; D possibly corresponds to TRBD1 (6 bases). This CDR3 has 16 amino acids. V lost 0 bases and J lost 0, with 11 bases in between. Germline loops: CDR1 LNHNV, CDR2 YYDKDF (reference sequence). The CDR3 loop is CATSRDRGALNTEAFF. The CDR3 DNA reads as TGTGCCACCAGCAGAGATCGGGGGGCCTTGAACACTGAAGCTTTCTTT.

DNA of the CDR3: TGTGCCAGCAGCTTGGCTATAGCGGGGATAACAGATACGCAGTATTTT. Protein: CASSLAIAGITDTQYF. The gene calls are TRBV5-6 and TRBJ2-3; TRBD2 aligns across 8 bases. The junction had 6 bases not matched to a gene; V was cut back by 0 bases and J by 3 bases. This CDR3 contains 16 residues. In germline, CDR1 is SGHDT, CDR2 YYEEEE.

This chain uses TRBV5-1 with TRBJ1-6, with a possible D match to TRBD1 (5 bases). The CDR3 runs 15 residues. Germline V CDR1 and CDR2: SGHRS, YFSETQ. V gave up 4 bases and J gave up 0 bases, with 8 bases separating them. CDR3 protein: CASSDDSSYNSPLHF. The CDR3 nucleotides read TGCGCCAGCAGCGACGACAGCTCCTATAATTCACCCCTCCACTTT. Full variable domain (missing parts from reference TRBV5-1 and TRBJ1-6): KAGVTQTPRYLIKTRGQQVTLSCSPISGHRSVSWYQQTPGQGLQFLFEYFSETQRNKGNFPGRFSGRQFSNSRSEMNVSTLELGDSALYLCASSDDSSYNSPLHFGNGTRLTVT.

This clone was detected a few times. The rearrangement links TRBV28 to TRBJ2-7; D is perhaps TRBD2 (6 bases). Germline loops: CDR1 MDHEN, CDR2 SYDVKM. The CDR3 runs to 13 residues. The V end was cut by 7 bases, the J end by 6 bases, with 16 bases between. CDR3 bases: TGTGCCAGCACCTCCCTCCGGGACTCCGAGCAGTACTTC. As protein: CASTSLRDSEQYF.

The chain joins TRBV28 to TRBJ2-1; D is undetermined. The germline V and J ends were trimmed by 3 bases and 8 bases, with 8 bases remaining between them. Germline CDR1 is MDHEN and CDR2 is SYDVKM. The CDR3 length is 12 residues. The CDR3 bases are TGTGCCAGCAGTTTCCAGTCCTATGAGCAGTTCTTC. Translation: CASSFQSYEQFF.

V and J are TRBV18 and TRBJ1-1, with TRBD1 matching over 8 bases. J lost 0 bases, V lost 3 bases, and 9 bases had no gene match. CDR3 length equals 17 residues. The germline V gene has CDR1 KGHSH and CDR2 LQKENI. The CDR3 region is CASSPQGAVVMNTEAFF. The CDR3 nucleotides are TGTGCCAGCTCACCCCAGGGGGCTGTCGTCATGAACACTGAAGCTTTCTTT.

The CDR3 sequence: CASSLTGAGNTIYF. The CDR3 coding sequence is TGTGCCAGCAGCTTAACGGGGGCTGGAAACACCATATATTTT. V is TRBV5-5 and J is TRBJ1-3, with D possibly TRBD1 on 5 matching bases. Trimming shortened V by 2 bases and J by 2 bases, and 8 bases separated the two germline ends. This CDR3 is built from 14 residues. Germline lookup yields CDR1 SGHKS and CDR2 YYEKEE (reference sequence).

J is TRBJ1-2 and V is TRBV5-4; D is undetermined. The V gene's germline CDR1 is SGHNT and CDR2 YYREEE (reference sequence). The CDR3 length is 15 residues. V was pared by 4 bases and J by 2 bases, with 15 bases between. The DNA of the CDR3 is TGTGCCAGCAGCCCCACACGTGGAGCAAACTATGGCTACACCTTC. This encodes CASSPTRGANYGYTF.

The chain is built from TRBV28 and TRBJ1-2; TRBD1 aligns across 7 bases. The CDR3 runs 15 residues. V gave up 4 bases and J gave up 5 bases; unmatched junction bases: 10. Germline V gives CDR1 MDHEN, CDR2 SYDVKM. This CDR3 reads CASSSPTGWGYGYTF. Written as DNA, the CDR3 is TGTGCCAGCAGTTCCCCGACAGGGTGGGGATATGGCTACACCTTC.

This chain joins TRBV5-1 and TRBJ1-1; 10 bases align to TRBD1. With V trimmed by 2 bases and J by 8 bases, 9 bases remained unmatched. Germline loops: CDR1 SGHRS, CDR2 YFSETQ. The CDR3 contains 15 residues. Here the CDR3 reads CASSLWGQGTAEAFF. The DNA for the CDR3 is TGCGCCAGCAGCTTATGGGGACAGGGGACGGCAGAAGCTTTCTTT.

J is TRBJ1-2 and V is TRBV24-1, with unresolved D. Trimming removed 3 bases from V and 7 bases from J, with 8 bases in between. The germline CDR1 and CDR2 sequences are KGHDR and SFDVKD. The CDR3 consists of 12 residues. CDR3 amino acids: CATSDESGGYTF. The CDR3 DNA sequence: TGTGCCACCAGTGATGAGTCCGGTGGCTACACCTTC.

This chain links TRBV7-2 with TRBJ1-1, with 9 bases aligning to TRBD1. The junction had 5 bases not matched to a gene; V was cut back by 6 bases and J by 3 bases. Per germline, CDR1 SGHTA and CDR2 FQGNSA. The CDR3 is 14 amino acids. The chain's CDR3 is CASSPGTGYTEAFF. The CDR3, as DNA: TGTGCCAGCAGTCCCGGGACAGGGTACACTGAAGCTTTCTTT.

The chain recombines TRBV30 with TRBJ1-3; 8 positions match TRBD1. The V segment lost 5 bases and the J segment 3 bases; nucleotides outside the gene matches: 6. CDR1 GTSNPN and CDR2 SVGIG come from the germline V gene (reference sequence). The CDR3 totals 14 residues. Here the CDR3 reads CAWDRGWGGNTIYF. Written as DNA, the CDR3 is TGTGCCTGGGACAGGGGCTGGGGTGGAAACACCATATATTTT.